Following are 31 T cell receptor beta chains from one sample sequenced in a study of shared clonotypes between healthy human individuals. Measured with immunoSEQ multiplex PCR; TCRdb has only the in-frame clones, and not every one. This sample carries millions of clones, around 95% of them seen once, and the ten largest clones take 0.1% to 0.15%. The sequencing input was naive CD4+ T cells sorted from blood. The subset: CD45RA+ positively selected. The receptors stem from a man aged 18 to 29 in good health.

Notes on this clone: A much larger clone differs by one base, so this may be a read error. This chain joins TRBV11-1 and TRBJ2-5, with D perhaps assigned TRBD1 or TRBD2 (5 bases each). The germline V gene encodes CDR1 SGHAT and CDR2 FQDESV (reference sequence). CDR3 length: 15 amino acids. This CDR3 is CANSSSGGRLETQYF. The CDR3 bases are TGTGCCAACAGCTCCTCTGGGGGAAGATTAGAGACCCAGTACTTC.

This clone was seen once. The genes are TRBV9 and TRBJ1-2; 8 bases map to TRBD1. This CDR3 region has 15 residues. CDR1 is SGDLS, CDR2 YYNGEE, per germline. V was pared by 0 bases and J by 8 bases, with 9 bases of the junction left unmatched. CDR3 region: CASSVALGQGEGYTF. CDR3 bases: TGTGCCAGCAGCGTAGCTTTAGGACAGGGTGAGGGCTACACCTTC.

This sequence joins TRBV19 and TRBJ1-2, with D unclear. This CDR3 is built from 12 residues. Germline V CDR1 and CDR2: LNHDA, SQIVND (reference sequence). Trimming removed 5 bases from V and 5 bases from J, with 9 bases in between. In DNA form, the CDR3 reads TGTGCCAGTAGTTTTATGGGGTATGGCTACACCTTC. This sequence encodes CASSFMGYGYTF. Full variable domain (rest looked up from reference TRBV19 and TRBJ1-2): DGGITQSPKYLFRKEGQNVTLSCEQNLNHDAMYWYRQDPGQGLRLIYYSQIVNDFQKGDIAEGYSVSREKKESFPLTVTSAQKNPTAFYLCASSFMGYGYTFGSGTRLTVV.

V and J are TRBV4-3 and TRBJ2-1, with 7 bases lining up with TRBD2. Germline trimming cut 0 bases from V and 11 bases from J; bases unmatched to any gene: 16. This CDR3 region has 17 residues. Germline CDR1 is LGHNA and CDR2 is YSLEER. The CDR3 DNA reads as TGCGCCAGCAGCCAAGATACCCCCGACGGAACCGGGACTAAGCAGTTCTTC. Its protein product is CASSQDTPDGTGTKQFF.

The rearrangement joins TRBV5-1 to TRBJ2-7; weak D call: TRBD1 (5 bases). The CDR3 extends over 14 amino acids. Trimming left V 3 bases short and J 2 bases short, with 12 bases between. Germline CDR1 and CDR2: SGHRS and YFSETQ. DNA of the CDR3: TGCGCCAGCAGCTCCACGACAGTGACCTACGAGCAGTACTTC. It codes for CASSSTTVTYEQYF.

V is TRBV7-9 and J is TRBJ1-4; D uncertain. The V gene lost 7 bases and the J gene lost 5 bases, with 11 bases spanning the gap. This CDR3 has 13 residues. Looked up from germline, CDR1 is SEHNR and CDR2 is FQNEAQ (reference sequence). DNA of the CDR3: TGTGCCAGCACCTCACAGACAAATGAAAAACTGTTTTTT. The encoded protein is CASTSQTNEKLFF.

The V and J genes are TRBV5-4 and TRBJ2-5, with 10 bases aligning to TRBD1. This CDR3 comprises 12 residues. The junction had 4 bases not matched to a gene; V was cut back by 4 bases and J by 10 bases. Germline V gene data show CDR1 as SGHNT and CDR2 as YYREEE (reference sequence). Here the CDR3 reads CASSPGQGNQYF. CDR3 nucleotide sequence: TGTGCCAGCAGCCCGGGACAGGGGAACCAGTACTTC.

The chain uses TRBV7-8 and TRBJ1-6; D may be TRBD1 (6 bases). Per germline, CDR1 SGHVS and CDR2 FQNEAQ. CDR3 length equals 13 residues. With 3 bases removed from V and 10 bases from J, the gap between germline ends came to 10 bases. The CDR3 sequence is CASSFKGGSPLHF. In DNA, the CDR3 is TGTGCCAGCAGCTTCAAGGGGGGATCACCCCTCCACTTT.

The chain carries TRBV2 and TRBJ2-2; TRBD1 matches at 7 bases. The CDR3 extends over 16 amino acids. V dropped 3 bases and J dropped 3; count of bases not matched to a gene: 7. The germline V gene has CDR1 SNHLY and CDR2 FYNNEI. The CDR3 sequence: CASSDNRGWDTGELFF. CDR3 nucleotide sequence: TGTGCCAGCAGTGATAACAGGGGTTGGGACACCGGGGAGCTGTTTTTT.

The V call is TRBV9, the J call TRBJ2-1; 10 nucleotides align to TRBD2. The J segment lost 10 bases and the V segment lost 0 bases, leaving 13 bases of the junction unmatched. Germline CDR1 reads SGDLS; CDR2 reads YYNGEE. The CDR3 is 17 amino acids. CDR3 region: CASSVATSGGAGREQFF. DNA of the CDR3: TGTGCCAGCAGCGTAGCTACGAGCGGGGGGGCCGGCAGGGAGCAGTTCTTC.

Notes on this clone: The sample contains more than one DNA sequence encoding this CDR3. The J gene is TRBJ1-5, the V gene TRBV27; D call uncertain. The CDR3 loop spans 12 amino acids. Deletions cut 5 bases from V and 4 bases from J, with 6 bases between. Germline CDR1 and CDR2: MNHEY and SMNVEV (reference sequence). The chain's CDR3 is CASSPLNQPQHF. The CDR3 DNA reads TGTGCCAGCAGTCCCCTTAATCAGCCCCAGCATTTT.

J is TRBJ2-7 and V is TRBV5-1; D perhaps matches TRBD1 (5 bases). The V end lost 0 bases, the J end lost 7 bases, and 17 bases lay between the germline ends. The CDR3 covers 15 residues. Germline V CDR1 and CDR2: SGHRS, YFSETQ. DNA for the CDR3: TGCGCCAGCAGCTTGGGCCCGCCCCAGGGTCGGGAGCAGTACTTC. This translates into CASSLGPPQGREQYF. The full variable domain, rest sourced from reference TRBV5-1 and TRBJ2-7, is KAGVTQTPRYLIKTRGQQVTLSCSPISGHRSVSWYQQTPGQGLQFLFEYFSETQRNKGNFPGRFSGRQFSNSRSEMNVSTLELGDSALYLCASSLGPPQGREQYFGPGTRLTVT.

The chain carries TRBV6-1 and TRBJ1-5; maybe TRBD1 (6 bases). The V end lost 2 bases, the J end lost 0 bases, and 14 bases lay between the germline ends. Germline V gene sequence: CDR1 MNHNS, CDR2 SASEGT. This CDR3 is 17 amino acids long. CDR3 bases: TGTGCCAGCAGTGAATTCGGACAGACCTTTAGCAATCAGCCCCAGCATTTT. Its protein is CASSEFGQTFSNQPQHF.

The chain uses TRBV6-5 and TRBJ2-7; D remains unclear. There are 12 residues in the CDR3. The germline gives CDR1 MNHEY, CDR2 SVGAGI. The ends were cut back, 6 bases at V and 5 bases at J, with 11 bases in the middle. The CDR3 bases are TGTGCCAGCAGGCTCGGAGCGAACGAGCAGTACTTC. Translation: CASRLGANEQYF.

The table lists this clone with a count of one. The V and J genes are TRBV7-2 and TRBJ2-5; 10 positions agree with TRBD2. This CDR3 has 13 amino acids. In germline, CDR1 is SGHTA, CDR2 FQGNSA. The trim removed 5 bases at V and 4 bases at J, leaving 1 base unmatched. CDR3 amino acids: CASSRTSGETQYF. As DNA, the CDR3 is TGTGCCAGCAGCCGGACTAGCGGAGAGACCCAGTACTTC.

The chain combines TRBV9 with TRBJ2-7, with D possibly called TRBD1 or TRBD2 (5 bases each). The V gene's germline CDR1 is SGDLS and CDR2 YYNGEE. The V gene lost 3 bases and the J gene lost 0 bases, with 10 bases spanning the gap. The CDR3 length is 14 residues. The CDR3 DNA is TGTGCCAGCAGCGCGCTGGGGACCTCCTACGAGCAGTACTTC. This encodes CASSALGTSYEQYF.

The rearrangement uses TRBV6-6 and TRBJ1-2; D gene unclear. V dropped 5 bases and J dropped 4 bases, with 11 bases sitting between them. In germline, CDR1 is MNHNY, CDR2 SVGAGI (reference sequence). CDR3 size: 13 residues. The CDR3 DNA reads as TGTGCCAGCAGTGAGGGTGATGGCTATGGCTACACCTTC. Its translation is CASSEGDGYGYTF.

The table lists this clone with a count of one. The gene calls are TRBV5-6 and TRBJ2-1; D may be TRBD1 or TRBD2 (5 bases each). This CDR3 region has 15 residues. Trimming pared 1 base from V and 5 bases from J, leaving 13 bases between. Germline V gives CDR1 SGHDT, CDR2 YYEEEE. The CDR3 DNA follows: TGTGCCAGCAGCTTGCTCGGGGCGTCCCACAATGAGCAGTTCTTC. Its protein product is CASSLLGASHNEQFF. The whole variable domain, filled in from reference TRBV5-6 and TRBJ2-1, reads DAGVTQSPTHLIKTRGQQVTLRCSPKSGHDTVSWYQQALGQGPQFIFQYYEEEERQRGNFPDRFSGHQFPNYSSELNVNALLLGDSALYLCASSLLGASHNEQFFGPGTRLTVL.

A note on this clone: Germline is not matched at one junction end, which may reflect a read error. CDR3 amino acids: CEGYYYNSPLHF. The DNA of the CDR3 is TGTGAGGGATACTACTATAATTCACCCCTCCACTTT. V usage is TRBV29-1 and J usage is TRBJ1-6; no clear D gene. The CDR3 runs to 12 residues. The germline CDR1 and CDR2 sequences are SQVTM and ANQGSEA. The whole variable domain, remainder taken from reference TRBV29-1 and TRBJ1-6, is SAVISQKPSRDICQRGTSLTIQCQVDSQVTMMFWYRQQPGQSLTLIATANQGSEATYESGFVIDKFPISRPNLTFSTLTVSNMSPEDSSIYLCEGYYYNSPLHFGNGTRLTVT.

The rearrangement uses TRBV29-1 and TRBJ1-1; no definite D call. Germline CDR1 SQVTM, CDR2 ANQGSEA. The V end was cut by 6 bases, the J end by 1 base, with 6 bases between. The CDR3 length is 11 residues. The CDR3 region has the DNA TGCAGCGTCCTTTGGAACACTGAAGCTTTCTTT. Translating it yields CSVLWNTEAFF.

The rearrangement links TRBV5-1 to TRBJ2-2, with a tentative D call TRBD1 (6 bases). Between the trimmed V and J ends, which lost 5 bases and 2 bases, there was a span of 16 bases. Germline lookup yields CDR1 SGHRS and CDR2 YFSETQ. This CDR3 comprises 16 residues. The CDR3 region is CASSRTGNTNTGELFF. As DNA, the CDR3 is TGCGCCAGCAGTAGAACAGGGAACACCAACACCGGGGAGCTGTTTTTT.

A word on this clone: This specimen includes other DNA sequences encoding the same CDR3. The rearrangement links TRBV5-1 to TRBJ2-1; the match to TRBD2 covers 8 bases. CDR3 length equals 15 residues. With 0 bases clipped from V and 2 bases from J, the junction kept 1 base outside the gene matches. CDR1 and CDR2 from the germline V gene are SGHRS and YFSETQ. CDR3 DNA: TGCGCCAGCAGCTTGGGCGGGAGGACCTACAATGAGCAGTTCTTC. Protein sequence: CASSLGGRTYNEQFF.

The CDR3 loop is CASSNRNTIYF. In nucleotides, the CDR3 is TGTGCCAGCAGTAATCGAAACACCATATATTTT. The rearrangement uses TRBV7-2 and TRBJ1-3; no definite D call. The CDR3 runs 11 residues. Germline values: CDR1 SGHTA, CDR2 FQGNSA. V lost 6 bases, J lost 5 bases, and 5 bases lay in between.

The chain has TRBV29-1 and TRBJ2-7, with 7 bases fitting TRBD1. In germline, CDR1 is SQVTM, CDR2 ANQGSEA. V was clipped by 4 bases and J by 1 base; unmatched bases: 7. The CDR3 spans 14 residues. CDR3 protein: CSVVTRTGSYEQYF. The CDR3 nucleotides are TGCAGCGTTGTTACGCGGACAGGTTCCTACGAGCAGTACTTC.

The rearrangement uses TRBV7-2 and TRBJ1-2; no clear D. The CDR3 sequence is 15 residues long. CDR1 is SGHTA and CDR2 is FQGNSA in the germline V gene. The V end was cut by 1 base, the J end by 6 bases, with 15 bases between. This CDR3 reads CASSLGSGRWNGYTF. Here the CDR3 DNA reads TGTGCCAGCAGCTTAGGTTCGGGTCGCTGGAATGGCTACACCTTC.

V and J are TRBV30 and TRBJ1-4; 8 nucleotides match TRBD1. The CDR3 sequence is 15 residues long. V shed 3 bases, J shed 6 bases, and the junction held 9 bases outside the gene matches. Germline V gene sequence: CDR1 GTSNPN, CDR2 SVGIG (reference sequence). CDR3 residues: CAWRGNRGRDEKLFF. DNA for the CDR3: TGTGCCTGGAGGGGAAACAGGGGGAGGGATGAAAAACTGTTTTTT.

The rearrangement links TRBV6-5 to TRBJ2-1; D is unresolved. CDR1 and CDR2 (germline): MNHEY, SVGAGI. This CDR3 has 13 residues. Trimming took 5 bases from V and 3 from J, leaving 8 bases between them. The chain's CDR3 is CASSRVVYNEQFF. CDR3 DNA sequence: TGTGCCAGCAGTAGAGTAGTCTACAATGAGCAGTTCTTC.

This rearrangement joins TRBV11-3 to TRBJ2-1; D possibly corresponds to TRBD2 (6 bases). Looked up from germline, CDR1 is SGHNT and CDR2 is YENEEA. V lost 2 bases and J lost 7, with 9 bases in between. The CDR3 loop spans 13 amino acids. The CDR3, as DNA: TGTGCCAGCAGCTTAAACGCGGGGAATGAGCAGTTCTTC. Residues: CASSLNAGNEQFF.

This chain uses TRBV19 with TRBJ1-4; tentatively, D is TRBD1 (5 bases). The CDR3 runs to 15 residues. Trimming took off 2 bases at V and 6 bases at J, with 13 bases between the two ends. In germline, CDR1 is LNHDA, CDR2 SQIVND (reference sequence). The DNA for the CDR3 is TGTGCCAGTAGTATACAAGGGACCTTGGATGAAAAACTGTTTTTT. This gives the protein CASSIQGTLDEKLFF.

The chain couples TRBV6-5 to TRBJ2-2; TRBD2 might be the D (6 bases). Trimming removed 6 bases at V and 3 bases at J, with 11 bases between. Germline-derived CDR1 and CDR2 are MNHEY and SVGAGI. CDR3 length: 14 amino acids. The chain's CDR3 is CASRRLVYTGELFF. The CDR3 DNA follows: TGTGCCAGCAGACGACTAGTATACACCGGGGAGCTGTTTTTT.

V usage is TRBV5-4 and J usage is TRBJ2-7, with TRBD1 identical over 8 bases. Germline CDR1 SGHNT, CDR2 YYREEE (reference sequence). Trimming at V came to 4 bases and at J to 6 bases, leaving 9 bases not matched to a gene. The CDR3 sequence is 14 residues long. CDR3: CASSLDRVFGEQYF. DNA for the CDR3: TGTGCCAGCAGCCTGGACAGGGTGTTTGGCGAGCAGTACTTC.